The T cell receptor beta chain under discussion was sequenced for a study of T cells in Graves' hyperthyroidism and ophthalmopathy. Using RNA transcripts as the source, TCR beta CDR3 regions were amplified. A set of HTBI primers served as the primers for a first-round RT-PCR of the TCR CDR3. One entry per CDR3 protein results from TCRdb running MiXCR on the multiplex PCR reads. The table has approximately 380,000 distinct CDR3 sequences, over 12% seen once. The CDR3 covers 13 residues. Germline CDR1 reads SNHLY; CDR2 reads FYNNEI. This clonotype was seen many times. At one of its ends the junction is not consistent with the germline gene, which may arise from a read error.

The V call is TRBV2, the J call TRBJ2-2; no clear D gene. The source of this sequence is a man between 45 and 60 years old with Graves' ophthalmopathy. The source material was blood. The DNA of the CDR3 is TGTGCCAGCATTGAACAGAACACCGGGGAGCTGTTTTTT. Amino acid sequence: CASIEQNTGELFF. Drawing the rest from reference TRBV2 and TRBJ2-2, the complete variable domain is EPEVTQTPSHQVTQMGQEVILRCVPISNHLYFYWYRQILGQKVEFLVSFYNNEISEKSEIFDDQFSVERPDGSNFTLKIRSTKLEDSAMYFCASIEQNTGELFFGEGSRLTVL.